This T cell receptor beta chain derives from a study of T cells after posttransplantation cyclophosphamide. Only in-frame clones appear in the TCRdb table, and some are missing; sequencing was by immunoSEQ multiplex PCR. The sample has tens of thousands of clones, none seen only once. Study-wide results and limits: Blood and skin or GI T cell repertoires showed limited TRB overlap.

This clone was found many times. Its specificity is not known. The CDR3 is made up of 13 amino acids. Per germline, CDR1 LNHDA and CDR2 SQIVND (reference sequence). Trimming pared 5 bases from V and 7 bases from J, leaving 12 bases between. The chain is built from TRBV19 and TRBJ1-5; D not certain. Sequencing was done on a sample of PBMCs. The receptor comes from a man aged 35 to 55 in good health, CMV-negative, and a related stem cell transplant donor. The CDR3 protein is CASSDTSSQPQHF. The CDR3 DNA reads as TGTGCCAGTAGTGATACTTCATCACAGCCCCAGCATTTT.